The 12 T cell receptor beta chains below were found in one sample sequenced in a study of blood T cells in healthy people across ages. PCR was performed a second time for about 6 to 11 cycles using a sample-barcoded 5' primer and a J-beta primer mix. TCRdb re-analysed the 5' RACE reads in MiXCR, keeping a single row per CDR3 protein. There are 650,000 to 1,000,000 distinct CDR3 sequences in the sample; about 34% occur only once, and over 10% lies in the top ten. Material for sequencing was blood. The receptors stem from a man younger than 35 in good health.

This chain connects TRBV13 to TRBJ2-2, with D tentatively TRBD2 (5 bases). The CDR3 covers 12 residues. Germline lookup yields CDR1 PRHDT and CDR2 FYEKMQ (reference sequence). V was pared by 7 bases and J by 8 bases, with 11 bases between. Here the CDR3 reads CASTLRRGELFF. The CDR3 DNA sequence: TGTGCCAGCACCCTTCGGAGGGGGGAGCTGTTTTTT.

This CDR3 is CSAIENRVNYGYTF. CDR3 sequence (DNA): TGCAGTGCCATAGAAAACCGGGTGAACTATGGCTACACCTTC. The V gene is TRBV20-1, the J gene TRBJ1-2, with D unresolved. V was trimmed by 6 bases and J by 2 bases, leaving 16 bases between them. Germline CDR1 and CDR2: DFQATT and SNEGSKA (reference sequence). CDR3 length: 14 amino acids.

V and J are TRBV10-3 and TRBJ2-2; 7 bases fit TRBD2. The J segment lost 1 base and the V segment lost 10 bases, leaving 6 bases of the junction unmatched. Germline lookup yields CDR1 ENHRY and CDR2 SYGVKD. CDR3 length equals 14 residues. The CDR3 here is CATSGERNTGELFF. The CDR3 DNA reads TGTGCCACCAGCGGGGAGCGGAACACCGGGGAGCTGTTTTTT.

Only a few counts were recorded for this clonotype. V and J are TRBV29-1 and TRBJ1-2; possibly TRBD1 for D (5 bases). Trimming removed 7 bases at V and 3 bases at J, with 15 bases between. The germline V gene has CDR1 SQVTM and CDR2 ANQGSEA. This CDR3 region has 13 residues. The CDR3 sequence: CSAYLGGDYGYTF. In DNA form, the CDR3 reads TGCAGCGCCTATCTCGGAGGGGACTATGGCTACACCTTC.

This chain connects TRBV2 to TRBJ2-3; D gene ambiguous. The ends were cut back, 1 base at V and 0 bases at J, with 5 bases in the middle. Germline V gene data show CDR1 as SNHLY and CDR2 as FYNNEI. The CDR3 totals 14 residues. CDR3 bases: TGTGCCAGCAGTGAAGTCTCTAGCACAGATACGCAGTATTTT. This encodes CASSEVSSTDTQYF.

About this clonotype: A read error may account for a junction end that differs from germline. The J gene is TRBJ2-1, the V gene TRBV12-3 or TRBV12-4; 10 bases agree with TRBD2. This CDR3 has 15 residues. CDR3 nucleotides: TGTACCAGCAGTTTGAGCGGGGGGGCCTACAATGAGCAGTTCTTC. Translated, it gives CTSSLSGGAYNEQFF.

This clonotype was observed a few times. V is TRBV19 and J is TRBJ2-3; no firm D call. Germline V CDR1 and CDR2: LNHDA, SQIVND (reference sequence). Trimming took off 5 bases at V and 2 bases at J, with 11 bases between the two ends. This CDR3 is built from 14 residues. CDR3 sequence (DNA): TGTGCCAGTAGTGGGCGTACGGCCACAGATACGCAGTATTTT. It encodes CASSGRTATDTQYF.

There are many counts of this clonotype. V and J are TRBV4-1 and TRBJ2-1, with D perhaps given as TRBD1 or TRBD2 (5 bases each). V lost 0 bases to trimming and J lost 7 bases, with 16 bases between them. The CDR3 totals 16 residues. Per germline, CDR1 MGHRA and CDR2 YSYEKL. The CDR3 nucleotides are TGCGCCAGCAGCCAAGAGGTATGGGACCTAAGGAATGAGCAGTTCTTC. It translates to CASSQEVWDLRNEQFF.

The CDR3 nucleotides read TGTGCCAGCAGCCCTATGTTGAGCACAGATACGCAGTATTTT. This encodes CASSPMLSTDTQYF. J is TRBJ2-3 and V is TRBV12-3 or TRBV12-4, with unresolved D. Trimming left V 6 bases short and J 0 bases short, with 10 bases between. The CDR3 is made up of 14 amino acids.

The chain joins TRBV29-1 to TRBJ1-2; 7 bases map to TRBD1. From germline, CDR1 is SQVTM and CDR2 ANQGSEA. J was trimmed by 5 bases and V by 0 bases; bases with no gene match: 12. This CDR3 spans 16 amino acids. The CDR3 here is CSVEDRWQGEMYGYTF. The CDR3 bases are TGCAGCGTTGAAGATCGCTGGCAGGGGGAGATGTATGGCTACACCTTC.

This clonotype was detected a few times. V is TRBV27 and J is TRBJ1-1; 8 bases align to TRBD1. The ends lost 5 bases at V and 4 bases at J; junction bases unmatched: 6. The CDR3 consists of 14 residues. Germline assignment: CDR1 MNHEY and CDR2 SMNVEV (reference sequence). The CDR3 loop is CASSGHRGATEAFF. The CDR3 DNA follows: TGTGCCAGCAGTGGACACAGGGGGGCCACTGAAGCTTTCTTT.

This CDR3 reads CSGDRGGNEQFF. Written as DNA, the CDR3 is TGCAGCGGTGACAGGGGGGGGAATGAGCAGTTCTTC. The V call is TRBV29-1, the J call TRBJ2-1, with TRBD1 matching over 9 bases. With V trimmed by 7 bases and J by 7 bases, 5 bases remained unmatched. The germline V gene encodes CDR1 SQVTM and CDR2 ANQGSEA. This CDR3 spans 12 amino acids.